This TCR beta chain originates from a study of cytomegalovirus exposure and HLA in healthy donors. Study findings and constraints: TCR beta chains associated with HLA were, in a later analysis, more clonally expanded than equally common others. The study listed around 150 cytomegalovirus-associated TCR beta chains.

Both 60 Vbeta primers and 13 Jbeta primers went into the PCR. The protocol was immunoSEQ multiplex PCR, while the TCRdb copy is restricted to in-frame clones and leaves out a portion. This table holds some 180,000 clones, around 82% found once. Concerning this clone itself: What it binds is not known.

The CDR3 sequence is 15 residues long. V dropped 4 bases and J dropped 10 bases, with 20 bases sitting between them. Germline V gives CDR1 PRHDT, CDR2 FYEKMQ (reference sequence). The source is a woman in her 30s in good health and CMV-seropositive. Sequencing was carried out using PBMCs. The chain combines TRBV13 with TRBJ2-1, with D maybe TRBD1 (5 bases). The DNA of the CDR3 is TGTGCCAGCAGCTCCTTTGCGTTCTCCCCAGGGGAGCAGTTCTTC. Translation gives CASSSFAFSPGEQFF. Supplemented by reference TRBV13 and TRBJ2-1, the full variable domain reads AAGVIQSPRHLIKEKRETATLKCYPIPRHDTVYWYQQGPGQDPQFLISFYEKMQSDKGSIPDRFSAQQFSDYHSELNMSSLELGDSALYFCASSSFAFSPGEQFFGPGTRLTVL.